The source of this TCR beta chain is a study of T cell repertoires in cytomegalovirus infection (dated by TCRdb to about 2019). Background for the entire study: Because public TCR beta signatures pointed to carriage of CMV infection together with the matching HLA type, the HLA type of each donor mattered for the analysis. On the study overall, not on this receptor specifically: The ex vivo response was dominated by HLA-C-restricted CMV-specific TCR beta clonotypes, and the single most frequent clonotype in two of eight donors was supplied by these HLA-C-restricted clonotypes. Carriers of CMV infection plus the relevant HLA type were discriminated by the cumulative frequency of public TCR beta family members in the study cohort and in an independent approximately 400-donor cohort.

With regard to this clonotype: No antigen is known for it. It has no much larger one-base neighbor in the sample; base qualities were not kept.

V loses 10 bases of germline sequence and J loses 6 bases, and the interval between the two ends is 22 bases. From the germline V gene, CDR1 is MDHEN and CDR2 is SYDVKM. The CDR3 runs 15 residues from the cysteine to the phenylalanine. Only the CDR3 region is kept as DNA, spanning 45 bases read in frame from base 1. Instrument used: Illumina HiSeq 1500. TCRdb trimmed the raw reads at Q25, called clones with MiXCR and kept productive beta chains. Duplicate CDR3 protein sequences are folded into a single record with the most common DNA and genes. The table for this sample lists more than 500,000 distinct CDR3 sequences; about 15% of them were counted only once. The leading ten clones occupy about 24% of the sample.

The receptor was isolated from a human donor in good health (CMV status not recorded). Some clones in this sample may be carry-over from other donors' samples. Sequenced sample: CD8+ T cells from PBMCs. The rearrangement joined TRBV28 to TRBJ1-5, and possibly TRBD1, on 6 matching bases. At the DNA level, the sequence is TGTGCCATACGCTCGGACAGACGGGGTCTTCAGCCCCAGCATTTT. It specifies CAIRSDRRGLQPQHF.